This T cell receptor (beta chain) was sequenced in a study of glioma-infiltrating T cells after dendritic cell vaccination. As for the study in general: Patients received autologous tumor lysate-pulsed dendritic cell vaccination between 2003 and 2012. The vaccine used monocyte-derived dendritic cells pulsed overnight with autologous tumor lysate.

Blood PBMC samples: pre-vaccination, two weeks post third vaccination, and at tumor progression. Germline CDR1 LNHDA, CDR2 SQIVND (reference sequence). This CDR3 is 16 amino acids long. Deletions cut 6 bases from V and 2 bases from J, with 18 bases between. Up to 2 ug genomic DNA was used for TCRB CDR3 amplification. The method was immunoSEQ multiplex PCR; TCRdb's version includes in-frame clones alone and lacks a portion of them. In the table there are over 80,000 clones, 80% to 90% of which are singletons. The sample in question was blood, obtained before dendritic cell vaccination. The TCR sequence derives from a human donor with glioblastoma. The V call is TRBV19, the J call TRBJ2-3; tentatively, D is TRBD1 (6 bases). The CDR3 region is CASRLKQGAYTDTQYF. In DNA, the CDR3 is TGTGCCAGTAGGCTAAAACAGGGAGCCTACACAGATACGCAGTATTTT.